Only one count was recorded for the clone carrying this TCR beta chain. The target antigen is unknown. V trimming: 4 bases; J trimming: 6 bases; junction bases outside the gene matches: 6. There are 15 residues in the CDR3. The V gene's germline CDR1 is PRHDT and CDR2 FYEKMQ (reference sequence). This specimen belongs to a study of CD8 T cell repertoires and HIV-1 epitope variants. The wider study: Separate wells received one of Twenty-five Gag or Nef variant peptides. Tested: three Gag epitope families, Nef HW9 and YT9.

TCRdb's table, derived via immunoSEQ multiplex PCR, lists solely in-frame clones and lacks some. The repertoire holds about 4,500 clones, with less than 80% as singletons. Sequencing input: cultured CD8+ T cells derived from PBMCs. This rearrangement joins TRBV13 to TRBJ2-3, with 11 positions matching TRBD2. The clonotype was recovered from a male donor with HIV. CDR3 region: CASSWGTSGSDTQYF. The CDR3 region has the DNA TGTGCCAGCAGCTGGGGGACTAGCGGCTCTGATACGCAGTATTTT. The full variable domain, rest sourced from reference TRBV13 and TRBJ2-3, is AAGVIQSPRHLIKEKRETATLKCYPIPRHDTVYWYQQGPGQDPQFLISFYEKMQSDKGSIPDRFSAQQFSDYHSELNMSSLELGDSALYFCASSWGTSGSDTQYFGPGTRLTVL.